The 18 T cell receptor beta chains below come from one sample, sequenced in a study of T cell changes during pregnancy in multiple sclerosis (dated by TCRdb to about 2019). The receptor library was made with the immunoSEQ multiplex PCR assay. Imported from immuneACCESS, the table was reduced by TCRdb to in-frame sequences with V and J called. These copies leave out some clones; in studies compared against another copy, an unresolved V gene accounts for under half, and the cause of the remainder is not known. The table for this sample lists about 97,000 clones; just over 90% of them were counted only once. The biggest ten clones account for around 0.8% of the sample. The sample in question was peripheral blood, obtained in the second trimester of pregnancy. The source of these receptors is a female donor in good health, enrolled as a control in a pregnancy study.

This rearrangement joins TRBV29-1 to TRBJ2-3; tentatively, D is TRBD1 (6 bases). This CDR3 has 15 amino acids. The V end was cut by 6 bases, the J end by 4 bases, with 20 bases between. CDR1 is SQVTM, CDR2 ANQGSEA, per germline. The CDR3 DNA reads TGCAGCGTGGCCACAGGGTGGGTAGACTCAGATACGCAGTATTTT. It is translated as CSVATGWVDSDTQYF.

The J gene is TRBJ2-3, the V gene TRBV6-6; TRBD1 matches at 7 bases. Germline V CDR1 and CDR2: MNHNY, SVGAGI (reference sequence). V was pared by 2 bases and J by 6 bases, with 5 bases of the junction left unmatched. The CDR3 has 14 residues. For the CDR3, the DNA is TGTGCCAGCAGTTACAAGGGGGCTCGGGATACGCAGTATTTT. It yields the protein CASSYKGARDTQYF.

This clone was observed a handful of times. J is TRBJ1-1 and V is TRBV19, with unresolved D. V was shortened by 3 bases and J by 5 bases, with 10 bases between the two germline ends. Germline V gene lookup returns CDR1 LNHDA and CDR2 SQIVND (reference sequence). The CDR3 sequence is 13 residues long. In DNA, the CDR3 is TGTGCCAGTAGTATCGGGGTAGGGACTGAAGCTTTCTTT. Translated: CASSIGVGTEAFF.

J is TRBJ2-7 and V is TRBV5-1; possible D gene TRBD2, 5 bases. CDR1 and CDR2 from the germline V gene are SGHRS and YFSETQ. The CDR3 has 18 amino acids. Trimming took off 0 bases at V and 0 bases at J, with 19 bases between the two ends. The DNA of the CDR3 is TGCGCCAGCAGCTTGGGGACTCCAAGACTCGTTTCCTCCTACGAGCAGTACTTC. Encoded protein: CASSLGTPRLVSSYEQYF. Drawing the rest from reference TRBV5-1 and TRBJ2-7, the complete variable domain is KAGVTQTPRYLIKTRGQQVTLSCSPISGHRSVSWYQQTPGQGLQFLFEYFSETQRNKGNFPGRFSGRQFSNSRSEMNVSTLELGDSALYLCASSLGTPRLVSSYEQYFGPGTRLTVT.

CDR3 bases: TGTGCCAGCTTACGGACAGGGATGTACGAGCAGTACTTC. This translates into CASLRTGMYEQYF. The chain has TRBV25-1 and TRBJ2-7; 8 bases agree with TRBD1. This CDR3 comprises 13 residues. Germline-derived CDR1 and CDR2 are MGHDK and SYGVNS. V gave up 8 bases and J gave up 4 bases; unmatched junction bases: 7.

This clone turned up a few times. The chain combines TRBV5-1 with TRBJ1-1, with no clear D. The CDR3 runs to 14 residues. The V end was cut by 1 base, the J end by 0 bases, with 7 bases between. CDR1 is SGHRS and CDR2 is YFSETQ in the germline V gene. In DNA form, the CDR3 reads TGCGCCAGCAGCTTGAGGCGGATGAACACTGAAGCTTTCTTT. Its protein product is CASSLRRMNTEAFF.

V usage is TRBV21-1 and J usage is TRBJ1-2. TRBV21-1 is assigned pseudogene status. This CDR3 has 16 residues. For the CDR3, the DNA is TGTGCCAGCAGCAAAAGAGCGGGGGGTCTTAACTATGGCTACACCTTC. Residues: CASSKRAGGLNYGYTF.

The V call is TRBV5-4, the J call TRBJ2-5; the D gene is possibly TRBD2 (5 bases). CDR1 SGHNT and CDR2 YYREEE come from the germline V gene (reference sequence). The CDR3 loop spans 12 amino acids. V lost 4 bases and J lost 5, with 9 bases in between. CDR3 amino acids: CASSEGWETQYF. The CDR3 DNA reads TGTGCCAGCAGCGAGGGCTGGGAGACCCAGTACTTC.

The chain combines TRBV27 with TRBJ1-2; TRBD1 might be the D (5 bases). Trimming left V 2 bases short and J 2 bases short, with 6 bases between. The CDR3 consists of 13 residues. Germline V gene sequence: CDR1 MNHEY, CDR2 SMNVEV (reference sequence). The CDR3 loop is CASSLGGNYGYTF. The DNA for the CDR3 is TGTGCCAGCAGTTTAGGGGGGAACTATGGCTACACCTTC.

The chain uses TRBV5-1 and TRBJ1-1, with TRBD1 matching over 9 bases. Germline CDR1 and CDR2: SGHRS and YFSETQ. This CDR3 comprises 16 residues. V was clipped by 4 bases and J by 5 bases; unmatched bases: 12. CDR3 sequence: CASSPPTGQGTTEAFF. In DNA, the CDR3 is TGCGCCAGCAGCCCCCCTACGGGACAGGGTACAACTGAAGCTTTCTTT.

This sequence joins TRBV6-1 and TRBJ1-1, with D tentatively TRBD1 (6 bases). Germline V CDR1 and CDR2: MNHNS, SASEGT. V was pared by 6 bases and J by 1 base, with 9 bases between. The CDR3 loop spans 13 amino acids. The CDR3 is CASSLQGNTEAFF. CDR3 bases: TGTGCCAGCAGCTTACAGGGGAACACTGAAGCTTTCTTT.

The genes are TRBV5-4 and TRBJ2-7; possible D gene TRBD2, 5 bases. Germline CDR1 reads SGHNT; CDR2 reads YYREEE (reference sequence). This CDR3 region has 15 residues. V shed 0 bases and J shed 4 bases, with 14 bases lying between them. The CDR3 DNA is TGTGCCAGCAGCTTGGGCGCTCTCGGGGTATACGAGCAGTACTTC. Translating gives CASSLGALGVYEQYF.

The J gene is TRBJ2-7, the V gene TRBV7-2; perhaps TRBD1 as D (6 bases). Trimming left V 4 bases short and J 4 bases short, with 17 bases between. This CDR3 has 15 amino acids. Germline CDR1 reads SGHTA; CDR2 reads FQGNSA. The CDR3 loop reads CASSSPTGTPYEQYF. The CDR3 DNA sequence: TGTGCCAGCAGCTCCCCGACCGGGACACCTTACGAGCAGTACTTC.

The rearrangement links TRBV19 to TRBJ2-7, with 10 bases identical to TRBD1. CDR3 size: 13 residues. Trimming at V came to 3 bases and at J to 5 bases, leaving 1 base not matched to a gene. Germline V gene data show CDR1 as LNHDA and CDR2 as SQIVND (reference sequence). The CDR3 reads CASSIGTGDEQYF. The DNA for the CDR3 is TGTGCCAGTAGTATCGGGACAGGGGACGAGCAGTACTTC.

This chain links TRBV7-9 with TRBJ1-1; D unclear. The germline gives CDR1 SEHNR, CDR2 FQNEAQ (reference sequence). This CDR3 contains 13 residues. V lost 4 bases and J lost 0, with 6 bases in between. CDR3 region: CASSWSMNTEAFF. CDR3 coding DNA: TGTGCCAGCAGCTGGTCTATGAACACTGAAGCTTTCTTT.

The chain recombines TRBV7-9 with TRBJ1-4; 7 bases fit TRBD1. The CDR3 totals 12 residues. CDR1 is SEHNR, CDR2 FQNEAQ, per germline (reference sequence). V shed 10 bases, J shed 5 bases, and the junction held 4 bases outside the gene matches. The CDR3 here is CATGQLNEKLFF. DNA of the CDR3: TGTGCCACGGGACAGCTGAATGAAAAACTGTTTTTT.

The V gene is TRBV5-1, the J gene TRBJ2-5, with a weak D call TRBD1 (5 bases). CDR1 and CDR2 from the germline V gene are SGHRS and YFSETQ. The CDR3 has 16 residues. Trimming took 4 bases from V and 5 from J, leaving 21 bases between them. The CDR3 loop is CASSILTAREIETQYF. The CDR3 nucleotides read TGCGCCAGCAGCATACTGACAGCCCGAGAGATCGAGACCCAGTACTTC.

This chain joins TRBV18 and TRBJ1-2; 9 bases match TRBD1. V lost 2 bases to trimming and J lost 5 bases; unmatched junction nucleotides: 3. This CDR3 is 14 amino acids long. Germline lookup yields CDR1 KGHSH and CDR2 LQKENI. CDR3 loop: CASSPGDRAYGYTF. As DNA, the CDR3 is TGTGCCAGCTCACCAGGGGACAGGGCGTATGGCTACACCTTC.